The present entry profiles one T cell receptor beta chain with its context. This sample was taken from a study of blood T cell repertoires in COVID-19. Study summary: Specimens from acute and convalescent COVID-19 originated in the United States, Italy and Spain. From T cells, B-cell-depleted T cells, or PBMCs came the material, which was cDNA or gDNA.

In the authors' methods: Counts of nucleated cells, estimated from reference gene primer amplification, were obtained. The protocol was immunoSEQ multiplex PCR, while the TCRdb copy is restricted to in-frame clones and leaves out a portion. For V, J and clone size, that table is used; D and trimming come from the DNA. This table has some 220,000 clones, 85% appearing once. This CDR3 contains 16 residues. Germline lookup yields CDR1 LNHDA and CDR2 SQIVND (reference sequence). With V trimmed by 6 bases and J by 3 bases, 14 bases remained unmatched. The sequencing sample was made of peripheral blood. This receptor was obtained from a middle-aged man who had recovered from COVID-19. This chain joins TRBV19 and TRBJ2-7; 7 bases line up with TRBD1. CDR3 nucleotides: TGTGCCAGTAGCCGAGAGGGACAGTGGGGGCTCTACGAGCAGTACTTC. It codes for CASSREGQWGLYEQYF.